The 13 T cell receptor beta chains in this list originate from one sample, sequenced in a study of metastatic and nonmetastatic thyroid tumors (TCRdb year 2020). No treatment had been received by any patient before thyroid surgery. Receptor amplification or capture employed PCR. Instrument used: Illumina HiSeq 4000. TCRdb trimmed public reads at Q25 via fastp, called clones via MiXCR and kept in-frame beta chains. This sample is represented by tens of thousands of clones; about 13% of them were singletons. The ten top clones hold approximately 17% of the sample. Sequencing was performed on blood. These receptor sequences come from a female donor with papillary thyroid cancer or a benign thyroid nodule (not recorded which). Some clones in this sample may be carry-over from other donors' samples.

This clone was seen many times. The rearrangement joins TRBV20-1 to TRBJ2-1; TRBD1 matches at 7 bases. After removal of 4 bases from V and 1 base from J, the junction contained 7 bases not matched to a gene. The CDR3 contains 15 residues. Germline CDR1 and CDR2: DFQATT and SNEGSKA (reference sequence). The CDR3, as DNA: TGCAGTGCTATTTCGAACAGGGGTTCCTACAATGAGCAGTTCTTC. Its protein is CSAISNRGSYNEQFF.

This clone occurred many times. The CDR3, as DNA: TGTGCCTGGAGCCACGGACTAGCGCGGGGAGAGCAGTACTTC. Its protein is CAWSHGLARGEQYF. The V call is TRBV30, the J call TRBJ2-7; 9 bases match TRBD2. Germline V gene data show CDR1 as GTSNPN and CDR2 as SVGIG (reference sequence). The CDR3 is made up of 14 amino acids. V trimming: 3 bases; J trimming: 7 bases; junction bases outside the gene matches: 10.

This clone came up many times. This rearrangement joins TRBV20-1 to TRBJ2-6; TRBD1 agrees at 8 bases. V was clipped by 3 bases and J by 2 bases; unmatched bases: 0. The germline V gene encodes CDR1 DFQATT and CDR2 SNEGSKA (reference sequence). The CDR3 runs to 14 residues. CDR3 sequence (DNA): TGCAGTGCTAGGACAGGGGCTGGGGCCAACGTCCTGACTTTC. Translating gives CSARTGAGANVLTF.

This clone was picked up a small number of times. The chain combines TRBV28 with TRBJ2-1; the D is unclear. The length of the CDR3 is 13 residues. Germline CDR1 MDHEN, CDR2 SYDVKM. V lost 1 base and J lost 4, with 5 bases in between. CDR3 loop: CASSLYIYNEQFF. The CDR3 bases are TGTGCCAGCAGTTTATACATATACAATGAGCAGTTCTTC.

This clone was seen at least ten times. The chain recombines TRBV4-3 with TRBJ2-7, with 7 positions matching TRBD1. The CDR3 has 15 amino acids. V lost 0 bases to trimming and J lost 3 bases; unmatched junction nucleotides: 5. Germline V lookup: CDR1 LGHNA, CDR2 YSLEER. The CDR3 DNA follows: TGCGCCAGCAGCCAAGAGACAGGGCACGTCTACGAGCAGTACTTC. It translates to CASSQETGHVYEQYF.

This sequence joins TRBV27 and TRBJ1-6; TRBD1 agrees at 7 bases. The CDR3 runs 15 residues. The germline gives CDR1 MNHEY, CDR2 SMNVEV (reference sequence). J was trimmed by 4 bases and V by 6 bases; bases with no gene match: 6. The CDR3, as DNA: TGTGCCAGCAGCTTCAGACAGGGATATAATTCACCCCTCCACTTT. Protein product: CASSFRQGYNSPLHF.

The chain has TRBV6-1 and TRBJ2-2; TRBD1 matches 10 bases. This CDR3 contains 15 residues. Germline trimming cut 8 bases from V and 5 bases from J; bases unmatched to any gene: 8. Germline CDR1 is MNHNS and CDR2 is SASEGT. DNA for the CDR3: TGTGCCAGCCTACGACAGGGGGCTTTTACCGGGGAGCTGTTTTTT. It codes for CASLRQGAFTGELFF.

At least ten counts were recorded for this clone. The genes are TRBV15 and TRBJ1-6; possible D gene TRBD1, 6 bases. CDR3 length: 17 residues. Germline assignment: CDR1 LNHNV and CDR2 YYDKDF (reference sequence). Trimming stripped 3 bases from V and 0 bases from J, with 12 bases between. The DNA of the CDR3 is TGTGCCACCAGCAGTCGGACAGCGAGCTCCTATAATTCACCCCTCCACTTT. Translated, it gives CATSSRTASSYNSPLHF.

The CDR3 sequence: CASTHDRDGTDTQYF. The CDR3 DNA follows: TGTGCCAGCACCCACGACAGGGACGGGACAGATACGCAGTATTTT. The gene calls are TRBV6-1 and TRBJ2-3; TRBD1 agrees at 7 bases. The germline V gene has CDR1 MNHNS and CDR2 SASEGT. CDR3 length equals 15 residues. Losses at the gene ends were 7 bases for V and 3 bases for J; bases not matched to a gene: 10.

This clone was seen repeatedly, ten times or more. Being one base from a much bigger clone, this may be a read error. The same CDR3 also results from other DNA sequences found in this sample. The chain carries TRBV10-3 and TRBJ2-3; 12 bases are a match to TRBD2. The CDR3 covers 15 residues. Germline V CDR1 and CDR2: ENHRY, SYGVKD. J gave up 4 bases and V 4 bases, and 3 bases lay outside the gene matches. As DNA, the CDR3 is TGTGCCATCAGTGCGACTAGCGGGAGCGCAGATACGCAGTATTTT. Protein sequence: CAISATSGSADTQYF.

The chain is built from TRBV4-3 and TRBJ1-4; D ambiguous. Germline values: CDR1 LGHNA, CDR2 YSLEER. Between the trimmed V and J ends, which lost 0 bases and 1 base, there was a span of 6 bases. There are 15 residues in the CDR3. Here the CDR3 reads CASSQDFGTNEKLFF. The CDR3 nucleotides are TGCGCCAGCAGCCAAGATTTTGGAACTAATGAAAAACTGTTTTTT.

This clone was detected many times. The chain links TRBV11-3 to TRBJ1-4; the match to TRBD1 covers 7 bases. Losses at the gene ends were 5 bases for V and 5 bases for J; bases not matched to a gene: 8. This CDR3 spans 15 amino acids. CDR1 and CDR2 (germline): SGHNT, YENEEA. The CDR3 is CASSAPGQLNEKLFF. The CDR3 DNA reads as TGTGCCAGCAGCGCACCGGGACAGCTAAATGAAAAACTGTTTTTT.

This clone was found many times. This chain's CDR3 is CASNREGGGTIYF. The CDR3 DNA follows: TGCGCCAGCAATCGTGAAGGTGGAGGCACCATATATTTT. The chain uses TRBV5-1 and TRBJ1-3; no reliable D call. The CDR3 has 13 residues. Germline CDR1 reads SGHRS; CDR2 reads YFSETQ. Trimming left V 6 bases short and J 9 bases short, with 16 bases between.